This entry describes one TCR beta chain. What it binds is unknown. These data are taken from a study of shared clonotypes between healthy human individuals. Several immunoSEQ plates received, in even portions, the genomic DNA of each subset. Repertoires were generated with immunoSEQ multiplex PCR, while TCRdb's copy carries only in-frame clones and drops some. Of 2 million to 2.5 million clones detected, about nine tenths appear once; the ten largest clones hold around 0.38%. The CDR3 sequence is 17 residues long. With 6 bases removed from V and 3 bases from J, the gap between germline ends came to 21 bases. The germline CDR1 and CDR2 sequences are MNHEY and SMNVEV (reference sequence). Broader study findings: Naive subsets typically showed greater estimated richness than memory subsets. A handful of donors showed sharing of about 5.5% of naive CD4 clonotypes.

The rearrangement joins TRBV27 to TRBJ1-5, with D possibly being TRBD1 (5 bases). This receptor was taken from a man aged 18 to 35 in good health. Some clones in this sample may be carry-over from other donors' samples. Sequencing was performed on naive CD4+ T cells from PBMCs. Specified subset: CD45RA+ positively selected. CDR3 sequence reads: CASSARRGGVNNQPQHF. DNA of the CDR3: TGTGCCAGCAGCGCCCGCCGGGGAGGGGTTAACAATCAGCCCCAGCATTTT.